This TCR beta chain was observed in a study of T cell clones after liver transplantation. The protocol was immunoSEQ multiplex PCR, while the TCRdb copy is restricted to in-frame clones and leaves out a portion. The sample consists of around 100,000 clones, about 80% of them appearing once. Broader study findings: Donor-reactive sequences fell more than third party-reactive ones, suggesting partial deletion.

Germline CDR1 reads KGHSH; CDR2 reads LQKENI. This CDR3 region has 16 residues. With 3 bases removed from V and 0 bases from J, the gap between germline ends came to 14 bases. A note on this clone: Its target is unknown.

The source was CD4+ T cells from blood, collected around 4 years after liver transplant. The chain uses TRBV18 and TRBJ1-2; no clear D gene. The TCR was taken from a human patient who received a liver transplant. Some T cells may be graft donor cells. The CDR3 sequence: CASSPLDINSNYGYTF. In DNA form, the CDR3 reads TGTGCCAGCTCACCTTTAGACATAAATTCTAACTATGGCTACACCTTC.